One sample yielded the 30 T cell receptor beta chains listed below, sequenced in a study of response to subunit inactivated influenza vaccine. TCRdb re-derived calls from the RT-PCR reads in MiXCR, one entry per CDR3 protein. The profile shows about 650,000 distinct CDR3 sequences, 14% of them singletons. This specimen consisted of PBMCs from blood, obtained around 15 days before vaccination. These receptor sequences come from a man over 45 who received an inactivated influenza vaccine.

The CDR3 protein is CATSKSTRGSNEQFF. CDR3 sequence (DNA): TGTGCCACCAGCAAGAGTACGAGAGGATCGAATGAGCAGTTCTTC. The V gene is TRBV15, the J gene TRBJ2-1, with D uncertain. There are 15 residues in the CDR3. Germline CDR1 reads LNHNV; CDR2 reads YYDKDF (reference sequence). Trimming shortened V by 4 bases and J by 7 bases, and 17 bases separated the two germline ends.

This rearrangement joins TRBV20-1 to TRBJ2-1; TRBD2 aligns across 11 bases. The length of the CDR3 is 14 residues. The trim removed 8 bases at V and 6 bases at J, leaving 9 bases unmatched. Germline V gives CDR1 DFQATT, CDR2 SNEGSKA (reference sequence). This CDR3 is CSPYSGGAGNEQFF. For the CDR3, the DNA is TGCAGTCCGTATAGCGGGGGGGCCGGCAATGAGCAGTTCTTC.

V usage is TRBV20-1 and J usage is TRBJ2-7; 11 bases map to TRBD2. The germline CDR1 and CDR2 sequences are DFQATT and SNEGSKA (reference sequence). CDR3 length: 15 amino acids. V shed 4 bases, J shed 10 bases, and the junction held 15 bases outside the gene matches. CDR3 protein: CSATQTLAGGGYQYF. CDR3 DNA: TGCAGTGCTACCCAAACCCTAGCGGGGGGTGGTTATCAGTACTTC.

This chain connects TRBV7-3 to TRBJ2-3; D unresolved. The V and J ends lost 2 bases and 6 bases respectively, with 12 bases between them. Germline lookup yields CDR1 SGHTA and CDR2 FQGTGA. This CDR3 spans 14 amino acids. CDR3 region: CASSLLGKSDTQYF. CDR3 in DNA: TGTGCCAGCAGCTTATTGGGGAAGAGCGATACGCAGTATTTT.

The sample holds many counts of this clonotype. This chain connects TRBV4-3 to TRBJ1-3, with a possible D match to TRBD1 (5 bases). Germline loops: CDR1 LGHNA, CDR2 YSLEER. V was cut by 0 bases and J by 1 base, with 10 bases left in between. This CDR3 region has 16 residues. DNA for the CDR3: TGCGCCAGCAGCCAAGATTGGGGGGGGTCTGGAAACACCATATATTTT. Translation: CASSQDWGGSGNTIYF.

V usage is TRBV10-3 and J usage is TRBJ1-1; D perhaps matches TRBD1 (5 bases). Germline CDR1 is ENHRY and CDR2 is SYGVKD. The CDR3 loop spans 16 amino acids. Trimming removed 0 bases at V and 1 base at J, with 12 bases between. The CDR3 nucleotides read TGTGCCATCAGTGAGTCCGGGGTGGGGACGAACACTGAAGCTTTCTTT. It translates to CAISESGVGTNTEAFF.

This clonotype was recorded at least ten times. V and J are TRBV5-1 and TRBJ1-1; D perhaps matches TRBD1 (6 bases). Germline V lookup: CDR1 SGHRS, CDR2 YFSETQ. The CDR3 extends over 17 amino acids. V gave up 0 bases and J gave up 0 bases, with 15 bases separating them. CDR3 amino acids: CASSLGAGVGMNTEAFF. The CDR3 nucleotides are TGCGCCAGCAGCTTGGGGGCAGGGGTAGGCATGAACACTGAAGCTTTCTTT.

This clonotype has at least ten counts. A single base separates this from a much larger clone, so it may be a read error. This rearrangement joins TRBV27 to TRBJ2-1; D unclear. This CDR3 is built from 11 residues. CDR1 and CDR2 from the germline V gene are MNHEY and SMNVEV (reference sequence). The CDR3, as DNA: TGTGCCAGCGGTTTCGGCAATGAGCAGTTCTTC. Amino acids: CASGFGNEQFF.

V gene TRBV10-2 combines with J gene TRBJ2-3; 7 nucleotides line up with TRBD1. CDR3 length equals 15 residues. The V gene end was trimmed by 8 bases and the J gene end by 4 bases; junction bases not matched to a gene: 12. In germline, CDR1 is WSHSY, CDR2 SAAADI. This chain's CDR3 is CASSRGGIRADTQYF. The CDR3 DNA reads TGCGCCAGCTCGCGAGGGGGCATTAGGGCAGATACGCAGTATTTT.

The table lists this clonotype with a few counts. This chain links TRBV4-3 with TRBJ2-3; D possibly corresponds to TRBD2 (5 bases). Germline lookup yields CDR1 LGHNA and CDR2 YSLEER. Deletions cut 4 bases from V and 6 bases from J, with 11 bases between. The CDR3 consists of 13 residues. The CDR3 sequence: CASSPPSGDTQYF. As DNA, the CDR3 is TGCGCCAGCAGCCCCCCGTCGGGGGATACGCAGTATTTT.

This clonotype was found many times. J is TRBJ2-7 and V is TRBV7-3; D unresolved. V lost 3 bases, J lost 4 bases, and 19 bases lay in between. The length of the CDR3 is 16 residues. The V gene's germline CDR1 is SGHTA and CDR2 FQGTGA. CDR3 in amino acids: CASSLGAGTSPYEQYF. The CDR3 nucleotides are TGTGCCAGCAGCTTGGGTGCTGGCACATCGCCTTACGAGCAGTACTTC.

This clonotype was counted between two and nine times. The chain uses TRBV5-1 and TRBJ2-3; no clear D gene. V was shortened by 4 bases and J by 2 bases, with 14 bases between the two germline ends. Germline V gene sequence: CDR1 SGHRS, CDR2 YFSETQ. The CDR3 runs to 15 residues. CDR3 amino acids: CASSPIPTNTDTQYF. The CDR3, as DNA: TGCGCCAGCAGCCCTATACCAACTAACACAGATACGCAGTATTTT.

This clonotype was seen many times. The chain links TRBV20-1 to TRBJ2-1, with D hard to call. The V gene's germline CDR1 is DFQATT and CDR2 SNEGSKA (reference sequence). Trimming cost V 4 bases and J 1 base, with 5 bases left between them. This CDR3 comprises 12 residues. The CDR3 sequence is CSATPSYNEQFF. The DNA for the CDR3 is TGCAGTGCTACTCCTTCCTACAATGAGCAGTTCTTC.

This clonotype was picked up a small number of times. The chain joins TRBV9 to TRBJ2-5; 8 bases are shared with TRBD1. The germline gives CDR1 SGDLS, CDR2 YYNGEE. There are 20 residues in the CDR3. V lost 4 bases, J lost 4 bases, and 24 bases stayed unmatched. The CDR3 spells CASSRSIPPSWTGNLETQYF. The CDR3 DNA is TGTGCCAGCAGCCGCAGCATCCCTCCCTCTTGGACAGGGAATTTAGAGACCCAGTACTTC.

The V gene is TRBV28, the J gene TRBJ2-5; D remains ambiguous. Trimming cost V 6 bases and J 12 bases, with 14 bases left between them. Germline V gene lookup returns CDR1 MDHEN and CDR2 SYDVKM. The CDR3 has 11 residues. The CDR3 sequence is CASSLQWAKYF. The CDR3, as DNA: TGTGCCAGCAGCCTACAGTGGGCTAAGTACTTC.

As DNA, the CDR3 is TGCAGTGCTAGAGATGTGGACAGACAAGAGACCCAGTACTTC. Its protein product is CSARDVDRQETQYF. The chain couples TRBV20-1 to TRBJ2-5; D perhaps matches TRBD1 (6 bases). This CDR3 spans 14 amino acids. CDR1 DFQATT and CDR2 SNEGSKA come from the germline V gene (reference sequence). Trimming took off 0 bases at V and 2 bases at J, with 10 bases between the two ends.

This clonotype appeared many times. V and J are TRBV5-1 and TRBJ2-2; D may be TRBD1 (6 bases). Germline V gene sequence: CDR1 SGHRS, CDR2 YFSETQ. Deletions cut 0 bases from V and 0 bases from J, with 12 bases between. CDR3 length: 17 amino acids. DNA of the CDR3: TGCGCCAGCAGCTTGGCCTATGGGGGCACGAACACCGGGGAGCTGTTTTTT. Its translation is CASSLAYGGTNTGELFF.

This clonotype showed up just a few times. Written as DNA, the CDR3 is TGTGCCAGCAGCAGTAGCGGGGCTATTTACAATGAGCAGTTCTTC. Amino acids: CASSSSGAIYNEQFF. The chain has TRBV7-2 and TRBJ2-1, with TRBD2 identical over 8 bases. The CDR3 runs to 15 residues. V dropped 5 bases and J dropped 4; count of bases not matched to a gene: 7. Germline lookup yields CDR1 SGHTA and CDR2 FQGNSA.

The V and J genes are TRBV27 and TRBJ2-1, with D uncertain. V lost 2 bases and J lost 2, with 13 bases in between. Germline V lookup: CDR1 MNHEY, CDR2 SMNVEV (reference sequence). There are 16 residues in the CDR3. The DNA of the CDR3 is TGTGCCAGCAGTTTAGGGAAGGGTCGCACCTACAATGAGCAGTTCTTC. Amino acids: CASSLGKGRTYNEQFF.

The chain couples TRBV28 to TRBJ2-5; a weak D match, TRBD2 (5 bases). V shed 2 bases and J shed 5 bases, with 9 bases lying between them. Germline CDR1 is MDHEN and CDR2 is SYDVKM. The CDR3 has 13 residues. Here the CDR3 reads CASSLIASETQYF. The CDR3 nucleotides are TGTGCCAGCAGTTTAATAGCGTCTGAGACCCAGTACTTC.

V and J are TRBV20-1 and TRBJ2-3; TRBD2 matches at 9 bases. CDR3 size: 14 residues. Germline-derived CDR1 and CDR2 are DFQATT and SNEGSKA (reference sequence). The V and J ends lost 4 bases and 1 base, in that order; junction bases with no gene match: 3. CDR3 bases: TGCAGTGCTAACCTAGCGGGGCGCACAGATACGCAGTATTTT. This gives the protein CSANLAGRTDTQYF.

The V and J genes are TRBV6-4 and TRBJ1-5; TRBD1 aligns across 10 bases. This CDR3 is 14 amino acids long. J lost 1 base, V lost 9 bases, and 3 bases had no gene match. Germline V lookup: CDR1 MRHNA, CDR2 SNTAGT. CDR3 sequence reads: CARRQGASNQPQHF. The CDR3 DNA reads TGTGCCAGAAGACAGGGGGCGAGCAATCAGCCCCAGCATTTT.

This clonotype turned up a few times. The chain has TRBV15 and TRBJ2-2; 8 bases match TRBD2. J gave up 7 bases and V 8 bases, and 9 bases lay outside the gene matches. The germline V gene encodes CDR1 LNHNV and CDR2 YYDKDF (reference sequence). The CDR3 has 14 amino acids. CDR3 nucleotides: TGTGCCACCGGGGCCCGGGCGGGAGGCGGGGAGCTGTTTTTT. Translating it yields CATGARAGGGELFF.

This clonotype was detected a few times. V gene TRBV20-1 combines with J gene TRBJ2-4, with TRBD2 matching over 9 bases. Germline CDR1 reads DFQATT; CDR2 reads SNEGSKA (reference sequence). The CDR3 extends over 14 amino acids. Losses at the gene ends were 2 bases for V and 4 bases for J; bases not matched to a gene: 3. The CDR3 DNA reads as TGCAGTGCTAGACTAGCGGGAAGAAAAAACATTCAGTACTTC. Translation gives CSARLAGRKNIQYF.

The rearrangement links TRBV10-3 to TRBJ1-5, with D perhaps TRBD1 (6 bases). The CDR3 runs 16 residues. The V gene's germline CDR1 is ENHRY and CDR2 SYGVKD. Trimming took 0 bases from V and 0 from J, leaving 9 bases between them. The CDR3 DNA is TGTGCCATCAGTGAGTCTGGGGGCCATAGCAATCAGCCCCAGCATTTT. Protein: CAISESGGHSNQPQHF.

This clonotype has more than one count but fewer than ten. The chain is built from TRBV28 and TRBJ2-2, with D tentatively TRBD1 or TRBD2 (5 bases each). This CDR3 has 17 amino acids. The V end was cut by 6 bases, the J end by 0 bases, with 17 bases between. Germline loops: CDR1 MDHEN, CDR2 SYDVKM. The CDR3 sequence: CASRTRGVSANTGELFF. CDR3 bases: TGTGCCAGCAGGACTCGAGGGGTGAGCGCGAACACCGGGGAGCTGTTTTTT.

This clonotype was recorded a few times. The chain uses TRBV14 and TRBJ2-3, with 9 bases aligning to TRBD2. Germline loops: CDR1 SGHDN, CDR2 FVKESK. V lost 2 bases and J lost 8; bases outside the gene matches: 5. The CDR3 has 14 amino acids. The CDR3 DNA is TGTGCCAGCAGCCAATACTATAGCGGGAGTACGCAGTATTTT. Protein sequence: CASSQYYSGSTQYF.

This clonotype showed up just a few times. The chain is built from TRBV20-1 and TRBJ2-7; D remains unclear. Germline V gives CDR1 DFQATT, CDR2 SNEGSKA (reference sequence). The CDR3 is made up of 17 amino acids. Trimming pared 6 bases from V and 2 bases from J, leaving 26 bases between. The CDR3 nucleotides read TGCAGTGCCAGAAAGGGCCAGTCATTCTTAGACACCTACGAGCAGTACTTC. It is translated as CSARKGQSFLDTYEQYF.

This clonotype appeared many times. The chain has TRBV4-2 and TRBJ1-4; 8 nucleotides match TRBD1. The CDR3 is 14 amino acids. V lost 0 bases to trimming and J lost 6 bases; unmatched junction nucleotides: 0. Germline V gene lookup returns CDR1 LGHNA and CDR2 YNFKEQ. The CDR3 spells CASSQEQGDEKLFF. The CDR3 nucleotides are TGTGCCAGCAGCCAAGAACAGGGGGATGAAAAACTGTTTTTT.

This sequence joins TRBV7-2 and TRBJ2-3, with 9 bases identical to TRBD2. The CDR3 has 15 residues. Germline CDR1 reads SGHTA; CDR2 reads FQGNSA. The ends lost 5 bases at V and 8 bases at J; junction bases unmatched: 11. The CDR3 spells CASSISGRQMGTQYF. For the CDR3, the DNA is TGTGCCAGCAGCATTAGCGGGAGACAAATGGGTACGCAGTATTTT.